A selection of T cell receptor beta chains follows, all from one sample in a study of cytomegalovirus exposure and HLA in healthy donors. Clones were read by immunoSEQ multiplex PCR, and TCRdb kept only the in-frame ones, dropping some. In total, the table holds around 100,000 clones. Sequenced sample: PBMCs. The origin of the receptors is a woman aged 25-40 years in good health and CMV-seronegative. Both conserved end residues are part of each CDR3. D genes are given only for firm matches.

TGTGCCAGCAGACGACGGGGGGATCAGCCCCAGCATTTT,CASRRRGDQPQHF,TRBV28,TRBJ1-5,.
TGTGCCAGCAGCTTTGACAGGGGGTCCTACGAGCAGTACTTC,CASSFDRGSYEQYF,TRBV11-2,TRBJ2-7,TRBD1
TGTGCCATCAGTGAGTCGGGCAGGGGTAGCAATCAGCCCCAGCATTTT,CAISESGRGSNQPQHF,TRBV10-3,TRBJ1-5,.
TGTGCCAGCAGCTCCTATCAGGGTTACACTGAGGCTTTCTTT,CASSSYQGYTEAFF,TRBV5-6,TRBJ1-1,.
TGTGCCAGTAGTATTATTCTGGCGGGAGGACGGGAGCAGTACTTC,CASSIILAGGREQYF,TRBV19,TRBJ2-7,TRBD2
TGTGCCAGCAGCGCCGCGGGAGGCCCAGATACGCAGTATTTT,CASSAAGGPDTQYF,TRBV9,TRBJ2-3,TRBD2
TGTGCCAGCTCAGCTCCGAAGGGAGGGGGGGACACTGAAGCTTTCTTT,CASSAPKGGGDTEAFF,TRBV18,TRBJ1-1,.
TGTGCCAGCAGTGTCGACCCGACAGGGGGCACTGAAGCTTTCTTT,CASSVDPTGGTEAFF,TRBV6-4,TRBJ1-1,TRBD1
TGTGCCAGCTCACCGTTGTATGAGCGGAACTCCTACGAGCAGTACTTC,CASSPLYERNSYEQYF,TRBV18,TRBJ2-7,.
TGTGCCAGCAGCTCGGGACAGGGGGATGGCTATGGCTACACCTTC,CASSSGQGDGYGYTF,TRBV7-9,TRBJ1-2,TRBD1
TGTGCCAGTAGTAACCATGGAACAGGGGGGTCTGGCTACACCTTC,CASSNHGTGGSGYTF,TRBV19,TRBJ1-2,TRBD1
TGTGCCAGCAGTTACACGGGATCAACCTACGAGCAGTACTTC,CASSYTGSTYEQYF,TRBV6-6,TRBJ2-7,.
TGCGCCAGCAGCTTGGCACAGGGGGCCTCCTACGAGCAGTACTTC,CASSLAQGASYEQYF,TRBV5-1,TRBJ2-7,TRBD1
TGTGCCAGCAGTTCGGCTGAGGGCGGTGGGAATTCACCCCTCCACTTT,CASSSAEGGGNSPLHF,TRBV5-4,TRBJ1-6,.
TGTGCCAGCAGTTTAGTCACTAGCGGGGGGAACTATGAGCAGTTCTTC,CASSLVTSGGNYEQFF,TRBV27,TRBJ2-1,TRBD2
TGTGCCAGCAGCGTAAGCGGGGGCACTGAAGCTTTCTTT,CASSVSGGTEAFF,TRBV9,TRBJ1-1,.
TGTGCCAGCAGCCCGGATGGGACAGGGGTTGGAGAGACCCAGTACTTC,CASSPDGTGVGETQYF,TRBV5-8,TRBJ2-5,TRBD1
TGTGCCAGCAGCTTCAGGGCGGCCGGAAGAGATACGCAGTATTTT,CASSFRAAGRDTQYF,TRBV7-3,TRBJ2-3,.
TGTGCCTGGATGACTCGGGGAAACTATGGCTACACCTTC,CAWMTRGNYGYTF,TRBV30,TRBJ1-2,.
TGTGCCAGCAGTGAAAGCGGGATGGATGGCTACACCTTC,CASSESGMDGYTF,TRBV2,TRBJ1-2,.
TGCAGCGGACCGGGACAGGCCCCCTACGAGCAGTACTTC,CSGPGQAPYEQYF,TRBV29-1,TRBJ2-7,TRBD1
TGCGCCAGCAGCCAAAGCCTTGGACTAGCTCACAATGAGCAGTTCTTC,CASSQSLGLAHNEQFF,TRBV4-1,TRBJ2-1,TRBD2
TGTGCCAGCAGTTTACTGGCAGGGGGCGTGAACACTGAAGCTTTCTTT,CASSLLAGGVNTEAFF,TRBV28,TRBJ1-1,TRBD1
TGTGCCAGCAGCCAATCCCCCGGGGGGCACTATGGCTACACCTTC,CASSQSPGGHYGYTF,TRBV4-2,TRBJ1-2,.
TGTGCCAGCAGCTTCAGGGGAACCTCCTACGAGCAGTACTTC,CASSFRGTSYEQYF,TRBV5-6,TRBJ2-7,.
TGTGCCAGTAGTCACAGGGGTCCGCTGGGACGAAATCAGCCCCAGCATTTT,CASSHRGPLGRNQPQHF,TRBV19,TRBJ1-5,TRBD1
TGTGCCAGCAGTGACCAAGCGGGACAGGGGAATGGCTACACCTTC,CASSDQAGQGNGYTF,TRBV6-4,TRBJ1-2,TRBD1
TGTGCCAGCAGCTTATACCAGGGGAGCGAGCAGTACTTC,CASSLYQGSEQYF,TRBV7-8,TRBJ2-7,.
TGCGCCAGCGGGTTCGGGGGGCTACATGACTATGGCTACACCTTC,CASGFGGLHDYGYTF,TRBV4-1,TRBJ1-2,.
TGTGCCAGCTCACCCAGGGATGCTAGCTCCTACGAGCAGTACTTC,CASSPRDASSYEQYF,TRBV18,TRBJ2-7,.
TGTGCCAGCACTACTAGACAGGGGCACACTGAAGCTTTCTTT,CASTTRQGHTEAFF,TRBV27,TRBJ1-1,TRBD1
TGTGCCAGCTCACCACAAGCGATAGGCGGCATGGTCTGGGGCTACACCTTC,CASSPQAIGGMVWGYTF,TRBV18,TRBJ1-2,.
TGTGCCAGCTCACCTGCCCAGGCAGATGAAGCTTTCTTT,CASSPAQADEAFF,TRBV18,TRBJ1-1,.
TGTGCCAGCAGCTTGGGCTACCGGGCGGGGTACGAGCAGTACTTC,CASSLGYRAGYEQYF,TRBV5-5,TRBJ2-7,.
TGCGCCAGCAGCATAGACTCGAGGGGGACTGAAGCTTTCTTT,CASSIDSRGTEAFF,TRBV5-1,TRBJ1-1,.
TGTGCCAGTAGTTTACAGGGAACTAACACCGGGGAGCTGTTTTTT,CASSLQGTNTGELFF,TRBV19,TRBJ2-2,.
TGTGCCAGCAGCTTTCGGCCCGGGACAGGGAACGCCGGGGAGCTGTTTTTT,CASSFRPGTGNAGELFF,TRBV5-6,TRBJ2-2,TRBD1
TGTGCCAGCAGTTATGGGGGGAGCACAGATACGCAGTATTTT,CASSYGGSTDTQYF,TRBV6-5,TRBJ2-3,.
TGTGCCAGCAGCTTAGCCTTCCCCCAGGCTAGCGGTCCCTACGAGCAGTACTTC,CASSLAFPQASGPYEQYF,TRBV7-3,TRBJ2-7,TRBD2
TGCAGCGTTGGGGGGGGCTCTGGGGCCAACGTCCTGACTTTC,CSVGGGSGANVLTF,TRBV29-1,TRBJ2-6,TRBD2
TGTGCCACCAGCAGAGGCGGACTAGCGGGAGCCGGGCAGTACTTC,CATSRGGLAGAGQYF,TRBV15,TRBJ2-7,TRBD2
TGTGCCAGCACTGGGAGTAGCAATCAGCCCCAGCATTTT,CASTGSSNQPQHF,TRBV6-1,TRBJ1-5,.
TGTGCCAGCAGCCAACACAGGGATGCCTATGGCTACACCTTC,CASSQHRDAYGYTF,TRBV14,TRBJ1-2,.
TGTGCCAGCAGCTCCTTCGGGGTAGCGGCTAGCACAGATACGCAGTATTTT,CASSSFGVAASTDTQYF,TRBV7-9,TRBJ2-3,.
TGTGCCAGCAGTCCCGACAGGGCTGAAGCTTTCTTT,CASSPDRAEAFF,TRBV27,TRBJ1-1,TRBD1
TGTGCCACCGGACTAGGACCGCAAGAGACCCAGTACTTC,CATGLGPQETQYF,TRBV6-1,TRBJ2-5,TRBD2
TGTGCCAGCAGCCGGCCTGGGCAGGGGGCAAGGGAGCAGTACTTC,CASSRPGQGAREQYF,TRBV28,TRBJ2-5,TRBD1
TGTGCCAGCAGCTACGGACAGGGAAGCAATGAGCAGTTCTTC,CASSYGQGSNEQFF,TRBV6-6,TRBJ2-1,TRBD1
TGTGCCTGGAGTCCCGGAGGGGCTAATGAAAAACTGTTTTTT,CAWSPGGANEKLFF,TRBV30,TRBJ1-4,.
TGCAGCGTCCGACTAGTAGGGGAGACCCAGTACTTC,CSVRLVGETQYF,TRBV29-1,TRBJ2-5,.
TGTGCCAGCAGCCTTACGGACTATGGCTACACCTTC,CASSLTDYGYTF,TRBV7-9,TRBJ1-2,.
TGTGCCAGCTCACCGCTGGGAGGGGGGCACACTGAAGCTTTCTTT,CASSPLGGGHTEAFF,TRBV18,TRBJ1-1,.
TGTGCCAGTAGTGCGGGACTAGCGGTGAAGCCTCAAGAGACCCAGTACTTC,CASSAGLAVKPQETQYF,TRBV19,TRBJ2-5,TRBD2
TGTGCCAGCAGCGTCGGGACAGGGGCTGAGGAGCCCCAGCATTTT,CASSVGTGAEEPQHF,TRBV5-8,TRBJ1-5,TRBD1
TGCGCCAGCGGGGCGGAAGGGGAGGCTTATGGCTACACCTTC,CASGAEGEAYGYTF,TRBV5-1,TRBJ1-2,.
TGTGCCAGCAGCTTGAATAGCATTTTCGATGAGCAGTTCTTC,CASSLNSIFDEQFF,TRBV13,TRBJ2-1,.
TGCGCCAGCAGCCAGCGAATGACTGCGGGGAATGACTACGAGCAGTACTTC,CASSQRMTAGNDYEQYF,TRBV4-1,TRBJ2-7,.
TGTGCCAGCAGCTTCGAGGTGAACACTGAAGCTTTCTTT,CASSFEVNTEAFF,TRBV6-5,TRBJ1-1,.
TGCAGCGTTCCCATCTCGAGGGGCTACACCTTC,CSVPISRGYTF,TRBV29-1,TRBJ1-2,.
TGTGCCAGCAGTTACCGACTAGCGGGCCACCAAGAGACCCAGTACTTC,CASSYRLAGHQETQYF,TRBV6-5,TRBJ2-5,TRBD2